The rows below give T cell receptor beta chains drawn from one sample of a study of blood T cell repertoires in COVID-19. Generated by immunoSEQ multiplex PCR, the TCRdb table keeps only in-frame clones and is missing some. The table includes hundreds of thousands of clones, 80% to 90% detected once. Sequencing input: peripheral blood. These receptors all come from a woman between 50 and 59 years old with acute or convalescent COVID-19. CDR3s include the opening cysteine and the closing phenylalanine or tryptophan. D genes are given only for firm matches. Some rows mark clone size as missing; the rest say once, few, many or name a class of expanded clone.

length	V	J	size	D	CDR3	DNA
17	TRBV4-3	TRBJ2-3	-	TRBD2	CASSQDGLAGGTDTQYF	TGCGCCAGCAGCCAAGATGGGTTAGCGGGAGGCACAGATACGCAGTATTTT
16	TRBV6-2/TRBV6-3	TRBJ2-1	-	TRBD1	CASSYLTGGQGGEQFF	TGTGCCAGCAGTTATTTAACCGGCGGACAGGGCGGTGAGCAGTTCTTC
18	TRBV21-1	TRBJ2-7	-	-	CASSKPGAIQRGSYEQYF	TGTGCCAGCAGCAAACCAGGGGCGATACAGCGGGGGTCCTACGAGCAGTACTTC
19	TRBV5-4	TRBJ2-2	-	TRBD2	CASSVAPGLAGGGTGELFF	TGTGCCAGCAGCGTGGCTCCGGGACTAGCGGGAGGAGGAACCGGGGAGCTGTTTTTT
13	TRBV5-6	TRBJ2-7	-	-	CASSFGQSYEQYF	TGTGCCAGCAGCTTTGGACAGTCCTACGAGCAGTACTTC
14	TRBV5-5	TRBJ2-7	-	-	CASSITGKAYEQYF	TGTGCCAGCAGCATCACCGGGAAGGCCTACGAGCAGTACTTC
12	TRBV19	TRBJ1-1	-	-	CASRSSNTEAFF	TGTGCCAGTAGGTCATCGAACACTGAAGCTTTCTTT
16	TRBV19	TRBJ1-4	-	-	CASSTTGSRGYEKLFF	TGTGCCAGTAGTACCACCGGCTCTCGAGGGTACGAAAAACTGTTTTTT
13	TRBV12-3/TRBV12-4	TRBJ2-7	-	TRBD1	CASSLVTGFEQYF	TGTGCCAGCAGTTTAGTGACAGGGTTCGAGCAGTACTTC
14	TRBV24-1	TRBJ1-5	-	-	CATSREGASQPQHF	TGTGCCACCAGTAGAGAGGGAGCCAGTCAGCCCCAGCATTTT
14	TRBV7-9	TRBJ1-4	once	-	CASSVDSANEKLFF	TGTGCCAGCAGCGTCGACAGTGCCAATGAAAAACTGTTTTTT
14	TRBV6-2/TRBV6-3	TRBJ1-4	-	TRBD1	CASSFGTAEEKLFF	TGTGCCAGCAGTTTCGGGACAGCGGAGGAAAAACTGTTTTTT
15	TRBV6-5	TRBJ2-3	-	TRBD2	CASSYSGGARDTQYF	TGTGCCAGCAGTTACAGCGGGGGGGCACGAGATACGCAGTATTTT
13	TRBV12-3/TRBV12-4	TRBJ1-1	-	-	CASSLAGDAEAFF	TGTGCCAGCAGTTTGGCCGGGGATGCTGAAGCTTTCTTT
15	TRBV11-2	TRBJ2-7	-	TRBD1	CASSSIPGQGYEQYF	TGTGCCAGCAGCTCTATACCGGGACAGGGATACGAGCAGTACTTC
14	TRBV6-4	TRBJ2-1	-	TRBD1	CASSTGTAYNEQFF	TGTGCCAGCAGTACCGGGACAGCCTACAATGAGCAGTTCTTC
15	TRBV6-5	TRBJ1-4	-	TRBD1	CASSPQGGRSEKLFF	TGTGCCAGCAGCCCCCAGGGGGGAAGGAGTGAAAAACTGTTTTTT
13	TRBV5-1	TRBJ2-3	-	-	CASSPGHLDTQYF	TGCGCCAGCAGCCCTGGGCATTTAGATACGCAGTATTTT
14	TRBV7-7	TRBJ1-1	once	-	CASSPTGKETEAFF	TGTGCCAGCAGCCCTACAGGAAAAGAAACTGAAGCTTTCTTT
15	TRBV7-8	TRBJ2-1	-	-	CASSLGESRYNEQFF	TGTGCCAGCAGCTTAGGAGAATCACGGTACAATGAGCAGTTCTTC
12	TRBV6-2/TRBV6-3	TRBJ2-7	-	-	CASSYPRTRQYF	TGTGCCAGCAGTTACCCCCGGACTCGGCAGTACTTC
15	TRBV5-6	TRBJ2-3	once	-	CASSSFRGSTDTQYF	TGTGCCAGCAGCTCCTTTCGGGGGAGCACAGATACGCAGTATTTT
14	TRBV5-1	TRBJ2-2	few	-	CASMPSSNTGELFF	TGCGCCAGCATGCCCAGTTCGAACACCGGGGAGCTGTTTTTT
15	TRBV5-1	TRBJ1-6	-	-	CASSLEGRVGSPLHF	TGCGCCAGCAGCTTGGAGGGCAGGGTGGGCTCACCCCTCCACTTT
16	TRBV29-1	TRBJ2-7	-	-	CSAGGTGLYRSYEQYF	TGCAGCGCCGGGGGGACAGGTTTGTACCGTTCCTACGAGCAGTACTTC
9	TRBV12-3/TRBV12-4	TRBJ1-2	-	-	CSVGRGYTF	TGCTCGGTAGGGAGAGGCTACACCTTC
13	TRBV19	TRBJ1-2	-	-	CASSIEGSGGYTF	TGTGCCAGTAGTATTGAAGGATCGGGTGGCTACACCTTC
15	TRBV7-8	TRBJ1-3	-	-	CASSLAARRGNTIYF	TGTGCCAGCAGCTTAGCCGCGCGTAGAGGAAACACCATATATTTT
13	TRBV4-3	TRBJ2-1	-	-	CASSRSIFYEQFF	TGCGCCAGCAGCCGGTCTATATTCTATGAGCAGTTCTTC
14	TRBV6-6	TRBJ1-2	-	-	CASSNPGLLYGYTF	TGTGCCAGCAGTAACCCGGGACTGCTTTATGGCTACACCTTC
18	TRBV2	TRBJ1-4	-	TRBD1	CASSVPGQDEGGYEKLFF	TGTGCCAGCAGTGTCCCGGGACAGGACGAGGGGGGCTATGAAAAACTGTTTTTT
13	TRBV10-2	TRBJ1-1	-	-	CASTFHREDGAFF	TGCGCCAGCACCTTTCATAGGGAGGACGGAGCTTTCTTT